A selection of T cell receptor beta chains follows, all from one sample in a study of T-cell reconstitution after alpha-beta-depleted transplantation in children. MiXCR, run by TCRdb on the PCR reads, gives a single entry per CDR3 protein. Among approximately 1,000,000 distinct CDR3 sequences listed, under 30% were seen once. Specimen: PBMCs, mostly from graft donor cells, collected 360 days after TCRalphabeta/CD19-depleted stem cell transplant. These receptors came from a boy younger than two who had a stem cell transplant for SCID, so the T cells may come from the graft donor. CDR3s include the opening cysteine and the closing phenylalanine or tryptophan. A D gene is named only where the DNA matches it firmly. Size is stated for part of the rows, as once, few or many counts, or as a class when the clone is expanded.

j_call v_call d_call clone_size cdr3_length cdr3_aa cdr3_nt
TRBJ2-7 TRBV7-2 NA few 13 CASSFTVSYEQYF TGTGCCAGCAGCTTTACGGTCTCCTACGAGCAGTACTTC
TRBJ1-6 TRBV20-1 TRBD1 few 13 CSASDRVVSPLHF TGCAGTGCTAGCGACAGGGTCGTTTCACCCCTCCACTTT
TRBJ2-3 TRBV10-3 NA few 14 CAIRGAGPTDTQYF TGTGCCATCAGAGGTGCGGGACCCACAGATACGCAGTATTTT
TRBJ2-7 TRBV4-1 NA NA 15 CASSQDHPGSYEQYF TGCGCCAGCAGCCAAGACCATCCGGGCTCCTACGAGCAGTACTTC
TRBJ1-2 TRBV2 NA few 15 CASSRAERVGYGYTF TGTGCCAGCTCGCGAGCGGAGAGGGTGGGTTATGGCTACACCTTC
TRBJ2-7 TRBV4-1 NA many 13 CASSQVSSYEQYF TGCGCCAGCAGCCAAGTTTCCTCCTACGAGCAGTACTTC
TRBJ2-1 TRBV29-1 NA few 14 CSAQTGGSYNEQFF TGCAGCGCCCAAACTGGGGGTTCTTACAATGAGCAGTTCTTC
TRBJ2-7 TRBV27 TRBD2 NA 19 CASSLLAPWEGLQRDEQYF TGTGCCAGCAGTTTATTAGCCCCGTGGGAGGGCCTTCAGAGGGACGAGCAGTACTTC
TRBJ2-3 TRBV10-3 NA NA 15 CAISDVGAHTDTQYF TGTGCCATCAGTGATGTGGGGGCCCACACAGATACGCAGTATTTT
TRBJ2-2 TRBV29-1 NA many 12 CSVGGNTGELFF TGCAGCGTTGGGGGAAACACCGGGGAGCTGTTTTTT
TRBJ2-6 TRBV19 NA NA 16 CASTKPRVRGANVLTF TGTGCCAGTACGAAACCCAGGGTGAGAGGGGCCAACGTCCTGACTTTC
TRBJ2-1 TRBV6-5 NA NA 15 CASSFQGRSYHEQFF TGTGCCAGCAGTTTCCAGGGAAGATCCTATCATGAGCAGTTCTTC
TRBJ2-5 TRBV6-2/TRBV6-3 TRBD2 NA 19 CASSYTVGASGDTEETQYF TGTGCCAGCAGTTACACGGTGGGTGCTAGCGGGGACACTGAAGAGACCCAGTACTTC
TRBJ2-3 TRBV5-1 NA NA 14 CASRPTPSADTQYF TGCGCCAGCAGACCCACCCCTTCGGCAGATACGCAGTATTTT
TRBJ2-3 TRBV15 TRBD2 NA 15 CATSKGLAGDYTQYF TGTGCCACCAGCAAGGGACTAGCGGGGGACTATACGCAGTATTTT
TRBJ2-3 TRBV11-2 NA NA 19 CASSLEPPWGGPSTDTQYF TGTGCCAGCAGCTTAGAGCCTCCTTGGGGCGGTCCTAGCACAGATACGCAGTATTTT